Below, 3 T cell receptor beta chains from the same sample are listed, as sequenced in a study of blood T cell repertoires in COVID-19. Produced via immunoSEQ multiplex PCR; TCRdb's table is partial and in-frame only. The sample consists of 200,000 to 250,000 clones, 87% of them appearing once. The sequenced sample was peripheral blood. The receptors stem from a man aged 55-75 years who had recovered from COVID-19.

The chain is built from TRBV10-3 and TRBJ2-4; D perhaps matches TRBD1 (6 bases). CDR1 is ENHRY and CDR2 is SYGVKD in the germline V gene. Trimming took off 6 bases at V and 8 bases at J, with 14 bases between the two ends. The CDR3 consists of 13 residues. The CDR3, as DNA: TGTGCCATCAGCCGGGACATGTTTGACATTCAGTACTTC. Translating gives CAISRDMFDIQYF.

J is TRBJ1-1 and V is TRBV27; D unclear. There are 14 residues in the CDR3. Trimming shortened V by 3 bases and J by 0 bases, and 8 bases separated the two germline ends. Germline V CDR1 and CDR2: MNHEY, SMNVEV (reference sequence). The CDR3 DNA reads as TGTGCCAGCAGTTTCTTCAGATTGAACACTGAAGCTTTCTTT. It is translated as CASSFFRLNTEAFF.

The gene calls are TRBV24-1 and TRBJ1-5, with D hard to call. This CDR3 spans 14 amino acids. V was trimmed by 4 bases and J by 3 bases, leaving 9 bases between them. Looked up from germline, CDR1 is KGHDR and CDR2 is SFDVKD. The CDR3 here is CATSEHQVNQPQHF. The CDR3 DNA follows: TGTGCCACCAGTGAGCACCAGGTCAATCAGCCCCAGCATTTT.